The 18 T cell receptor beta chains in this list originate from one sample, sequenced in a study of shared clonotypes between healthy human individuals. Repertoires were generated with immunoSEQ multiplex PCR, while TCRdb's copy carries only in-frame clones and drops some. Of over 1.4 million clones listed, roughly 96% are singletons. The specimen was naive CD4+ T cells sorted from blood. Described subset: CD45RA+ positively selected. The receptors shown here come from a man aged 25 to 45 in good health.

This clone is a singleton in its sample. The chain employs TRBV7-9 and TRBJ1-5; TRBD1 is a possible D gene (5 bases). Deletions cut 5 bases from V and 4 bases from J, with 12 bases between. The germline CDR1 and CDR2 sequences are SEHNR and FQNEAQ (reference sequence). The CDR3 is 14 residues long. The CDR3 sequence: CASSRAGINQPQHF. CDR3 nucleotide sequence: TGTGCCAGCAGCCGGGCAGGGATAAATCAGCCCCAGCATTTT. Variable domain in full (rest from reference TRBV7-9 and TRBJ1-5): DTGVSQNPRHKITKRGQNVTFRCDPISEHNRLYWYRQTLGQGPEFLTYFQNEAQLEKSRLLSDRFSAERPKGSFSTLEIQRTEQGDSAMYLCASSRAGINQPQHFGDGTRLSIL.

The sample holds one count of this clone. Here the CDR3 reads CASSDSNPGVAQPQHF. As DNA, the CDR3 is TGCGCCAGCAGTGACTCCAACCCTGGGGTTGCTCAGCCCCAGCATTTT. This chain uses TRBV10-2 with TRBJ1-5; D is uncertain. The V end was cut by 3 bases, the J end by 6 bases, with 18 bases between. The germline V gene encodes CDR1 WSHSY and CDR2 SAAADI. The CDR3 totals 16 residues.

The V gene is TRBV7-9, the J gene TRBJ1-5, with 10 bases matching TRBD1. Germline values: CDR1 SEHNR, CDR2 FQNEAQ (reference sequence). Trimming removed 1 base from V and 6 bases from J; junction bases left unmatched: 6. The length of the CDR3 is 16 residues. The CDR3 spells CASSLGLGQGIQPQHF. CDR3 in DNA: TGTGCCAGCAGCTTAGGCTTGGGACAGGGGATTCAGCCCCAGCATTTT.

The chain couples TRBV7-2 to TRBJ2-3; 8 positions match TRBD1. V gave up 5 bases and J gave up 2 bases; unmatched junction bases: 6. Germline-derived CDR1 and CDR2 are SGHTA and FQGNSA. The CDR3 is 15 residues long. CDR3 protein: CASSSRDRTTDTQYF. Here the CDR3 DNA reads TGTGCCAGCAGCAGCCGGGACAGGACCACAGATACGCAGTATTTT.

The chain combines TRBV27 with TRBJ2-7; no definite D call. Germline V gene sequence: CDR1 MNHEY, CDR2 SMNVEV (reference sequence). The CDR3 contains 15 residues. V was pared by 0 bases and J by 0 bases, with 9 bases between. CDR3 DNA sequence: TGTGCCAGCAGTTTATCCATAGGCTCCTCCTACGAGCAGTACTTC. Residues: CASSLSIGSSYEQYF.

The chain couples TRBV9 to TRBJ2-7; 7 bases are shared with TRBD1. The CDR3 length is 15 residues. CDR1 is SGDLS and CDR2 is YYNGEE in the germline V gene. The junction had 11 bases not matched to a gene; V was cut back by 3 bases and J by 5 bases. DNA for the CDR3: TGTGCCAGCAGCGCGGAAACAGGGGCCTCTGACGAGCAGTACTTC. This encodes CASSAETGASDEQYF.

V and J are TRBV11-2 and TRBJ2-3, with TRBD2 matching 13 bases. This CDR3 region has 19 residues. The V gene end was trimmed by 6 bases and the J gene end by 2 bases; junction bases not matched to a gene: 14. The germline V gene has CDR1 SGHAT and CDR2 FQNNGV. The CDR3 nucleotides read TGTGCCAGCAGTGCAAGGGCACTAGCGGGAGGGCCGAACACAGATACGCAGTATTTT. Protein: CASSARALAGGPNTDTQYF.

This clone was counted once. The gene calls are TRBV19 and TRBJ2-7; maybe TRBD2 (6 bases). The CDR3 is 13 amino acids. Germline V gene data show CDR1 as LNHDA and CDR2 as SQIVND (reference sequence). V lost 5 bases to trimming and J lost 6 bases, with 14 bases between them. CDR3 nucleotide sequence: TGTGCCAGTAGTCGGACTATAGTTGGCGAGCAGTACTTC. This codes for CASSRTIVGEQYF.

The genes are TRBV4-3 and TRBJ1-2; a possible D gene is TRBD1 (5 bases). Germline V lookup: CDR1 LGHNA, CDR2 YSLEER. The CDR3 is 15 amino acids. V lost 0 bases and J 9 bases, leaving 17 bases between the germline ends. The CDR3, as DNA: TGCGCCAGCAGCCAAGAATGGGGGTCGTCTTCGAGCTACACCTTC. Translated, it gives CASSQEWGSSSSYTF.

This chain uses TRBV7-9 with TRBJ1-1; tentatively, D is TRBD1 (5 bases). Germline V lookup: CDR1 SEHNR, CDR2 FQNEAQ (reference sequence). The germline V and J ends were trimmed by 4 bases and 1 base, with 22 bases remaining between them. The CDR3 consists of 18 residues. Here the CDR3 DNA reads TGTGCCAGCAGCTCCACCGCATCGGGGCGAGACAGGAACACTGAAGCTTTCTTT. Residues: CASSSTASGRDRNTEAFF.

The rearrangement joins TRBV18 to TRBJ1-5; perhaps TRBD1 as D (5 bases). CDR1 is KGHSH and CDR2 is LQKENI in the germline V gene. CDR3 size: 14 residues. Trimming took 5 bases from V and 0 from J, leaving 8 bases between them. CDR3 sequence (DNA): TGTGCCAGCTCAAGGGGTTCTAGCAATCAGCCCCAGCATTTT. Translated: CASSRGSSNQPQHF.

This clone came up a few times. V usage is TRBV25-1 and J usage is TRBJ2-7; no reliable D call. Trimming took 3 bases from V and 6 from J, leaving 9 bases between them. The germline V gene has CDR1 MGHDK and CDR2 SYGVNS. The CDR3 has 12 residues. CDR3 in DNA: TGTGCCAGCAGTGATCTGATCGGCGAGCAGTACTTC. Protein: CASSDLIGEQYF.

The chain uses TRBV30 and TRBJ1-2; TRBD1 agrees at 8 bases. Germline CDR1 and CDR2: GTSNPN and SVGIG (reference sequence). The CDR3 loop spans 13 amino acids. The J segment lost 7 bases and the V segment lost 4 bases, leaving 8 bases of the junction unmatched. The CDR3 region has the DNA TGTGCCTGGACTCTAGGACAGGGAGGTGGCTACACCTTC. This codes for CAWTLGQGGGYTF.

This clone was seen just once. The rearrangement joins TRBV5-4 to TRBJ2-5; 8 positions agree with TRBD2. The CDR3 has 14 amino acids. V lost 4 bases, J lost 5 bases, and 7 bases stayed unmatched. Looked up from germline, CDR1 is SGHNT and CDR2 is YYREEE (reference sequence). CDR3 region: CASSQLAVRETQYF. In DNA form, the CDR3 reads TGTGCCAGCAGCCAACTAGCGGTTAGGGAGACCCAGTACTTC.

The chain links TRBV18 to TRBJ2-1; possibly TRBD1 for D (6 bases). This CDR3 is 15 amino acids long. The germline gives CDR1 KGHSH, CDR2 LQKENI. The V end lost 4 bases, the J end lost 0 bases, and 10 bases lay between the germline ends. The CDR3 protein is CASSRQVGSYNEQFF. The CDR3 DNA reads as TGTGCCAGCTCACGACAGGTCGGCTCCTACAATGAGCAGTTCTTC.

This sequence joins TRBV6-5 and TRBJ2-1; no definite D call. The germline gives CDR1 MNHEY, CDR2 SVGAGI. This CDR3 comprises 15 residues. V was shortened by 0 bases and J by 4 bases, with 10 bases between the two germline ends. In DNA, the CDR3 is TGTGCCAGCAGTTACTCGCCCCAGACTTACAATGAGCAGTTCTTC. Translating gives CASSYSPQTYNEQFF.

This chain uses TRBV10-3 with TRBJ2-1; 10 bases are shared with TRBD2. CDR3 size: 14 residues. CDR1 and CDR2 (germline): ENHRY, SYGVKD. The trim removed 3 bases at V and 7 bases at J, leaving 3 bases unmatched. CDR3 sequence (DNA): TGTGCCATCAGTGATCGGACTAGCGGAAATGAGCAGTTCTTC. This sequence encodes CAISDRTSGNEQFF.

The CDR3 sequence: CASSPGTIQNTEAFF. In DNA form, the CDR3 reads TGTGCCAGCAGCCCAGGGACAATTCAGAACACTGAAGCTTTCTTT. The chain carries TRBV7-2 and TRBJ1-1, with a tentative D call TRBD1 (6 bases). Germline-derived CDR1 and CDR2 are SGHTA and FQGNSA. The CDR3 runs 15 residues. Trimming took 5 bases from V and 1 from J, leaving 14 bases between them.